This is a list of T cell receptor beta chains from one sample in a study of cytomegalovirus exposure and HLA in healthy donors. The table came from immunoSEQ multiplex PCR; TCRdb's copy has only in-frame clones and leaves some out. The data hold some 150,000 clones, with around 75% observed a single time. Sequenced material: PBMCs. Source of these receptors: a woman in her twenties or thirties in good health and CMV-seronegative. Each CDR3 is given with its conserved first and last residue. The D gene is left open where the match is weak. Part of the rows lack a size; the others show once, few, many or a class for expanded clones.

V	J	D	size	CDR3	DNA
TRBV7-7	TRBJ2-5	TRBD1	few	CASSQGQQETQYF	TGTGCCAGCAGCCAGGGACAGCAAGAGACCCAGTACTTC
TRBV27	TRBJ2-7	TRBD2	-	CASSPRVAGAYEQYF	TGTGCCAGCAGTCCCCGGGTAGCGGGAGCCTACGAGCAGTACTTC
TRBV15	TRBJ1-4	TRBD1	once	CATKRGPTTNEKLFF	TGTGCCACGAAGAGGGGGCCCACAACTAATGAAAAACTGTTTTTT
TRBV7-2	TRBJ2-7	-	-	CASSGDGNNEQYF	TGTGCCAGCAGCGGAGACGGCAACAACGAGCAGTACTTC
TRBV30	TRBJ2-5	-	-	CAWTRVGDQETQYF	TGTGCCTGGACTAGGGTCGGGGACCAAGAGACCCAGTACTTC
TRBV5-5	TRBJ2-2	-	-	CASSLQTGLHGELFF	TGTGCCAGCAGCTTGCAGACAGGATTGCACGGGGAGCTGTTTTTT
TRBV6-1	TRBJ1-5	-	-	CASSELGVEGGKYQPQHF	TGTGCCAGCAGTGAATTAGGAGTTGAGGGAGGGAAGTATCAGCCCCAGCATTTT
TRBV7-9	TRBJ2-4	-	-	CASSLGKGKGRAKNIQYF	TGTGCCAGCAGCTTAGGGAAAGGGAAAGGGAGGGCCAAAAACATTCAGTACTTC
TRBV29-1	TRBJ2-1	TRBD2	-	CSVEKGLGANEQFF	TGCAGCGTTGAAAAAGGACTAGGGGCCAATGAGCAGTTCTTC
TRBV2	TRBJ1-2	-	-	CASRPTGQIYGYTF	TGTGCCAGCAGGCCCACAGGGCAAATCTATGGCTACACCTTC
TRBV28	TRBJ1-3	-	-	CASSFQGSGNTIYF	TGTGCCAGCAGTTTTCAGGGTTCGGGAAACACCATATATTTT
TRBV30	TRBJ2-4	TRBD1	-	CAWSPATGAKNIQYF	TGTGCCTGGAGCCCGGCGACAGGGGCCAAAAACATTCAGTACTTC
TRBV5-6	TRBJ2-3	TRBD2	-	CASSLFRIKRGGDTQYF	TGTGCCAGCAGCTTGTTTAGGATCAAGCGGGGAGGGGATACGCAGTATTTT
TRBV30	TRBJ1-1	TRBD1	few	CAWRVQGATEAFF	TGTGCCTGGAGGGTACAGGGGGCAACTGAAGCTTTCTTT
TRBV27	TRBJ2-1	TRBD2	-	CASSPGLAGTNEQFF	TGTGCCAGCAGTCCAGGACTAGCGGGGACCAATGAGCAGTTCTTC
TRBV25-1	TRBJ1-2	-	-	CASSDSYTGTYGYTF	TGTGCCAGCAGTGATTCCTACACAGGTACCTATGGCTACACCTTC
TRBV27	TRBJ2-7	-	-	CASSPSSIFEQYF	TGTGCCAGCAGCCCCTCTAGCATTTTCGAGCAGTACTTC
TRBV11-2	TRBJ2-1	-	few	CASSFAYNEQFF	TGTGCCAGCAGCTTCGCCTACAATGAGCAGTTCTTC
TRBV25-1	TRBJ2-7	-	-	CASSPSAGAGEQYF	TGTGCCAGCAGTCCATCTGCGGGGGCGGGCGAGCAGTACTTC
TRBV18	TRBJ1-1	-	-	CASSPTAFMNTEAFF	TGTGCCAGCTCACCGACAGCCTTCATGAACACTGAAGCTTTCTTT
TRBV7-2	TRBJ2-5	TRBD2	-	CASSQPNSGGAGETQYF	TGTGCCAGCAGCCAACCCAATAGCGGGGGGGCCGGGGAGACCCAGTACTTC
TRBV30	TRBJ2-7	TRBD1	-	CACHRDRGFNEQYF	TGTGCCTGTCACCGGGACAGGGGATTCAACGAGCAGTACTTC
TRBV15	TRBJ1-3	TRBD1	-	CATSSTGGLAGNTIYF	TGTGCCACCAGCAGTACAGGGGGCTTGGCTGGAAACACCATATATTTT
TRBV20-1	TRBJ2-2	-	-	CSANRAGELFF	TGCAGTGCTAACAGGGCCGGGGAGCTGTTTTTT
TRBV27	TRBJ2-3	-	-	CASSPRGLLRTDTQYF	TGTGCCAGCAGTCCCCGGGGACTCCTCCGCACAGATACGCAGTATTTT
TRBV19	TRBJ1-5	TRBD1	-	CASGLGQGIPNNQPQHF	TGTGCCAGTGGCCTGGGACAGGGGATCCCTAACAATCAGCCCCAGCATTTT
TRBV6-1	TRBJ1-1	TRBD1	-	CASSVDRADTEAFF	TGTGCCAGCAGTGTGGACAGGGCGGACACTGAAGCTTTCTTT
TRBV15	TRBJ2-1	TRBD2	-	CATSRRAGGRYNEQFF	TGTGCCACCAGCAGAAGAGCGGGGGGGCGGTACAATGAGCAGTTCTTC
TRBV18	TRBJ2-1	TRBD1	-	CASSPDRSSYNEQFF	TGTGCCAGCTCACCGGACAGGAGCTCCTACAATGAGCAGTTCTTC
TRBV7-9	TRBJ2-1	-	-	CACSIRQDYEQFF	TGTGCCTGCTCCATCAGACAGGACTATGAGCAGTTCTTC
TRBV2	TRBJ2-7	-	-	CASREGGTSHLYEQYF	TGTGCCAGCAGAGAGGGGGGGACTTCTCACCTATACGAGCAGTACTTC
TRBV15	TRBJ1-5	-	-	CATGRVGQPQHF	TGTGCCACTGGGAGGGTAGGTCAGCCCCAGCATTTT
TRBV5-1	TRBJ2-3	-	-	CASSLVVDLVGTDTQYF	TGCGCCAGCAGCTTGGTAGTTGACTTGGTAGGCACAGATACGCAGTATTTT
TRBV4-1	TRBJ1-6	-	few	CASSHTGGESPLHF	TGCGCCAGCAGCCACACGGGAGGGGAGTCACCCCTCCACTTT
TRBV19	TRBJ2-2	-	-	CASRGWGVTGELFF	TGTGCCAGCAGGGGTTGGGGCGTTACCGGGGAGCTGTTTTTT
TRBV14	TRBJ1-3	-	-	CASSQPVVPGLGPGNTIYF	TGTGCCAGCAGCCAACCGGTTGTACCGGGACTCGGACCTGGAAACACCATATATTTT
TRBV7-2	TRBJ1-1	-	-	CASSFRGRDTEAFF	TGTGCCAGCAGCTTCAGGGGACGGGACACTGAAGCTTTCTTT
TRBV27	TRBJ2-7	TRBD1	-	CASSLSSSSGTGYSYEQYF	TGTGCCAGCAGTTTATCCTCGAGCTCCGGGACAGGTTATTCCTACGAGCAGTACTTC
TRBV4-1	TRBJ1-2	-	-	CASSQDRQPINYGYTF	TGCGCCAGCAGCCAAGATCGACAGCCGATAAACTATGGCTACACCTTC
TRBV7-3	TRBJ2-7	-	-	CASSSNPAYEQYF	TGTGCCAGCAGCTCCAATCCAGCCTACGAGCAGTACTTC
TRBV5-5	TRBJ1-2	-	-	CASSWGGAQDNYGYTF	TGTGCCAGCAGCTGGGGAGGGGCCCAGGATAACTATGGCTACACCTTC
TRBV5-4	TRBJ2-5	TRBD2	-	CASTGAGGRETQYF	TGTGCCAGCACCGGAGCGGGAGGACGGGAGACCCAGTACTTC
TRBV7-3	TRBJ2-3	-	-	CASSQNRGTDTQYF	TGTGCCAGCAGCCAAAACAGGGGCACAGATACGCAGTATTTT
TRBV10-3	TRBJ1-1	TRBD1	-	CAIRPGQGAEATEAFF	TGTGCCATCAGGCCGGGACAGGGTGCGGAGGCCACTGAAGCTTTCTTT
TRBV2	TRBJ2-7	TRBD2	medium-sized	CASNLAGGYEQYF	TGTGCCAGCAATCTAGCGGGAGGCTACGAGCAGTACTTC
TRBV12-5	TRBJ2-5	TRBD2	-	CASAQTSGTQETQYF	TGTGCTAGTGCCCAAACTAGCGGGACCCAAGAGACCCAGTACTTC